This is a list of T cell receptor beta chains from one sample in a study of blood T cell repertoires in COVID-19. Here immunoSEQ multiplex PCR was the method, and the copy in TCRdb shows in-frame clones only, minus some. The sample has some 320,000 clones; approximately 87% are singletons. The specimen was PBMCs or T cells enriched from blood (not recorded which). All receptors come from a woman younger than 45 who had recovered from COVID-19. The CDR3 runs from the conserved cysteine through the conserved F or W. The D gene is left open where the match is weak. Clone size is not always given. Where it is, it says once, few, many or a class for expanded clones.

few	TRBD2	TRBV3-1/TRBV3-2	TRBJ2-1	CASSQDRRLAGDEQFF	TGTGCCAGCAGCCAAGATAGGAGGCTAGCGGGGGATGAGCAGTTCTTC
NA	NA	TRBV7-8	TRBJ1-2	CASSPEPYGYTF	TGTGCCAGCAGCCCAGAACCCTATGGCTACACCTTC
NA	NA	TRBV7-9	TRBJ2-7	CASSSPPKNYEQYF	TGTGCCAGCAGCTCACCACCTAAAAACTACGAGCAGTACTTC
NA	TRBD2	TRBV2	TRBJ2-7	CASSEAGLAGGVGYF	TGTGCCAGCAGTGAAGCGGGACTAGCGGGTGGGGTTGGGTACTTC
NA	TRBD1	TRBV4-1	TRBJ1-4	CASSQDGFGQGSGNEKLFF	TGCGCCAGCAGCCAAGATGGCTTCGGACAGGGTTCAGGGAATGAAAAACTGTTTTTT
NA	NA	TRBV27	TRBJ1-2	CASSLSSGTPTLFYGYTF	TGTGCCAGCAGTTTATCTTCCGGGACACCGACCCTATTCTATGGCTACACCTTC
NA	NA	TRBV6-2/TRBV6-3	TRBJ2-1	CASSWGVYNEQFF	TGTGCCAGCAGTTGGGGGGTCTACAATGAGCAGTTCTTC
NA	TRBD1	TRBV19	TRBJ2-2	CASNPGQGEAGELFF	TGTGCCAGTAATCCGGGACAGGGGGAAGCCGGGGAGCTGTTTTTT
NA	NA	TRBV3-1/TRBV3-2	TRBJ1-2	CASSQVYSGENGYTF	TGTGCCAGCAGCCAGGTCTACTCAGGGGAGAATGGCTACACCTTC
NA	NA	TRBV5-1	TRBJ2-2	CASRPTVGAGTGELFF	TGCGCCAGCAGGCCCACAGTTGGGGCGGGGACCGGGGAGCTGTTTTTT
NA	NA	TRBV7-9	TRBJ1-2	CASSLPGVIRYGYTF	TGTGCCAGCAGCTTACCAGGGGTCATCCGCTATGGCTACACCTTC
few	NA	TRBV5-4	TRBJ1-3	CASSLGPGNTIYF	TGTGCCAGCAGCCTAGGCCCGGGAAACACCATATATTTT
NA	NA	TRBV7-2	TRBJ2-2	CASSLSLRNTGELFF	TGTGCCAGCAGCTTAAGCCTACGGAACACCGGGGAGCTGTTTTTT
NA	NA	TRBV19	TRBJ1-1	CATHTRGRGNTEAFF	TGTGCCACTCACACGAGGGGGAGGGGGAACACTGAAGCTTTCTTT
NA	NA	TRBV6-5	TRBJ2-1	CASGYLSGEQFF	TGTGCCAGCGGCTACTTATCGGGTGAGCAGTTCTTC
NA	NA	TRBV10-3	TRBJ1-1	CAISARTQNTEAFF	TGTGCCATCAGTGCTCGGACACAGAACACTGAAGCTTTCTTT
NA	TRBD1	TRBV7-2	TRBJ1-2	CASSLDGPTGKFYGYTF	TGTGCCAGCAGCTTAGATGGCCCGACAGGGAAATTCTATGGCTACACCTTC
NA	NA	TRBV12-5	TRBJ1-2	CASGYDTTYGYTF	TGTGCTAGTGGTTATGACACAACTTATGGCTACACCTTC
NA	NA	TRBV28	TRBJ1-5	CASSEGQGSNQPQHF	TGTGCCAGCAGTGAGGGGCAGGGGAGCAATCAGCCCCAGCATTTT
NA	NA	TRBV12-3/TRBV12-4	TRBJ2-7	CASSRRTGYEQYF	TGTGCCAGCAGTCGACGGACTGGCTACGAGCAGTACTTC
NA	TRBD2	TRBV3-1/TRBV3-2	TRBJ2-1	CASSHLLERGAYYNEQFF	TGTGCCAGCAGCCACCTTCTGGAGCGGGGGGCTTATTACAATGAGCAGTTCTTC
NA	TRBD1	TRBV5-4	TRBJ2-5	CASSLQGGETQYF	TGTGCCAGCAGCTTACAGGGGGGAGAGACCCAGTACTTC
once	TRBD1	TRBV19	TRBJ1-5	CASRAGQGARNQPQHF	TGTGCCAGTAGAGCGGGACAGGGGGCGCGCAATCAGCCCCAGCATTTT
NA	NA	TRBV28	TRBJ2-7	CASSPPLRGNEQYF	TGTGCCAGCAGTCCCCCGTTGAGGGGGAACGAGCAGTACTTC
NA	TRBD2	TRBV5-1	TRBJ2-1	CASSIGLAVYNEQFF	TGCGCCAGCAGCATCGGACTAGCGGTATACAATGAGCAGTTCTTC
NA	NA	TRBV19	TRBJ1-6	CASSLQGGSVNSPLHF	TGTGCCAGTAGTCTTCAGGGCGGGAGCGTTAATTCACCCCTCCACTTT
NA	TRBD1	TRBV28	TRBJ2-3	CASSPPTGQGTDTQYF	TGTGCCAGCAGTCCACCGACAGGGCAGGGCACAGATACGCAGTATTTT
NA	TRBD1	TRBV23-1	TRBJ2-2	CASSPDRGATSGELFF	TGCGCCAGCAGTCCCGACAGGGGGGCTACGTCCGGGGAGCTGTTTTTT
NA	TRBD1	TRBV5-8	TRBJ1-1	CASRTTGVEVRNTEAFF	TGTGCCAGCAGGACGACAGGGGTCGAGGTCAGGAACACTGAAGCTTTCTTT
NA	NA	TRBV12-3/TRBV12-4	TRBJ1-2	CASSFRLYGYTF	TGTGCCAGCAGTTTCCGACTATATGGCTACACCTTC